Sequencing of this T cell receptor (beta chain) was carried out in a study of early T cells in non-severe SARS-CoV-2 infection. On the study more broadly: Sequencing input comprised bulk RNA from unsorted whole blood; chain pairing was not available.

Tagging with unique molecular identifiers was applied to individual cDNA molecules. Each CDR3 protein gets one entry after TCRdb re-called the 5' RACE reads with MiXCR. The sample carries about 26,000 distinct CDR3 sequences, 5% to 6.5% recorded once. J gave up 1 base and V 4 bases, and 6 bases lay outside the gene matches. The CDR3 runs 14 residues. Germline V CDR1 and CDR2: DFQATT, SNEGSKA (reference sequence). The sample holds a few counts of this clonotype. The receptor was isolated from an adult who was a healthcare worker with PCR-confirmed SARS-CoV-2 infection or an uninfected control (not recorded which). This chain links TRBV20-1 with TRBJ2-5; 7 bases match TRBD1. Sequencing input: whole blood. The CDR3 reads CSAITGVVQETQYF. CDR3 nucleotide sequence: TGCAGTGCTATCACAGGGGTAGTCCAAGAGACCCAGTACTTC.